This T cell receptor beta chain originates from a study of blood T cell repertoires in COVID-19. The germline V gene encodes CDR1 LNHDA and CDR2 SQIVND (reference sequence). V shed 7 bases and J 1 base; nucleotides not matched to a gene: 8. The CDR3 totals 16 residues. For recovered donors of Cohort 3, there were two negative PCRs, clearance, or symptom resolution. As handled by the study authors: Reference gene primer amplification gave estimated nucleated cell counts. Clones were read by immunoSEQ multiplex PCR, and TCRdb kept only the in-frame ones, dropping some. Clonal size and the V and J genes are those of that table, whereas D and trimming came from the DNA. The sample contains about 140,000 clones, roughly 85% of which appear only once.

Sequenced input: PBMCs or T cells enriched from blood (not recorded which). V usage is TRBV19 and J usage is TRBJ1-5; 9 bases are shared with TRBD1. The receptor's source is a woman in her 50s who had recovered from COVID-19. CDR3 sequence: CASTRAGQGSNQPQHF. Here the CDR3 DNA reads TGTGCCAGTACCCGAGCAGGACAGGGGAGCAATCAGCCCCAGCATTTT. Complete variable domain (other parts from reference TRBV19 and TRBJ1-5): DGGITQSPKYLFRKEGQNVTLSCEQNLNHDAMYWYRQDPGQGLRLIYYSQIVNDFQKGDIAEGYSVSREKKESFPLTVTSAQKNPTAFYLCASTRAGQGSNQPQHFGDGTRLSIL.